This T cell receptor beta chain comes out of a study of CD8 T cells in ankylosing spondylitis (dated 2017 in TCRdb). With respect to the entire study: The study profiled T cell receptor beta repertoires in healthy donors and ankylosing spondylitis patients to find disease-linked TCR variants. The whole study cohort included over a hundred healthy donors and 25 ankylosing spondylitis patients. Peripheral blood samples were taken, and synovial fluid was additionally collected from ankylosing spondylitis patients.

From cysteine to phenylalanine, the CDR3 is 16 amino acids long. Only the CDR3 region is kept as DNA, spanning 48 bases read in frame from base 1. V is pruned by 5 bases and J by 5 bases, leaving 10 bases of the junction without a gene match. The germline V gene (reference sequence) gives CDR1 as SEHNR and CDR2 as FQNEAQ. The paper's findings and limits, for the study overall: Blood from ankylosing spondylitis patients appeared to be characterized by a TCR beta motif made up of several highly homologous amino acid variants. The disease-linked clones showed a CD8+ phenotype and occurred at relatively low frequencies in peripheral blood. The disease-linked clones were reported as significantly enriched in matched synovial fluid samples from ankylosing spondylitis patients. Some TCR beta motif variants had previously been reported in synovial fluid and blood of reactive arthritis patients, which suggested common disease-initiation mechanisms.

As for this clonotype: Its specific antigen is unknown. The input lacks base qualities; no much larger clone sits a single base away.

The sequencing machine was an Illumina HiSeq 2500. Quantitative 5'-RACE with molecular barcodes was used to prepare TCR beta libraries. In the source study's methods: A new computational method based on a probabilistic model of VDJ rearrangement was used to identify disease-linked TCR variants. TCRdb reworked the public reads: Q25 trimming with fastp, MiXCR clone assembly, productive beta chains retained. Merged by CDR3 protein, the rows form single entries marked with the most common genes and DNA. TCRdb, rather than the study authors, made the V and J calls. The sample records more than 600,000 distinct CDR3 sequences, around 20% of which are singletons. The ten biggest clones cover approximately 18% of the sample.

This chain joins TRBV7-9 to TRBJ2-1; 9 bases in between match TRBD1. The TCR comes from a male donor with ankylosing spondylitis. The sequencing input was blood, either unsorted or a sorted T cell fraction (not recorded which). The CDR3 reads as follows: CASSIRGTGTHNEQFF. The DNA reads TGTGCCAGCAGCATCCGTGGGACAGGGACCCACAATGAGCAGTTCTTC. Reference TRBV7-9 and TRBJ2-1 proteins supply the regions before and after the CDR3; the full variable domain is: DTGVSQNPRHKITKRGQNVTFRCDPISEHNRLYWYRQTLGQGPEFLTYFQNEAQLEKSRLLSDRFSAERPKGSFSTLEIQRTEQGDSAMYLCASSIRGTGTHNEQFFGPGTRLTVL.